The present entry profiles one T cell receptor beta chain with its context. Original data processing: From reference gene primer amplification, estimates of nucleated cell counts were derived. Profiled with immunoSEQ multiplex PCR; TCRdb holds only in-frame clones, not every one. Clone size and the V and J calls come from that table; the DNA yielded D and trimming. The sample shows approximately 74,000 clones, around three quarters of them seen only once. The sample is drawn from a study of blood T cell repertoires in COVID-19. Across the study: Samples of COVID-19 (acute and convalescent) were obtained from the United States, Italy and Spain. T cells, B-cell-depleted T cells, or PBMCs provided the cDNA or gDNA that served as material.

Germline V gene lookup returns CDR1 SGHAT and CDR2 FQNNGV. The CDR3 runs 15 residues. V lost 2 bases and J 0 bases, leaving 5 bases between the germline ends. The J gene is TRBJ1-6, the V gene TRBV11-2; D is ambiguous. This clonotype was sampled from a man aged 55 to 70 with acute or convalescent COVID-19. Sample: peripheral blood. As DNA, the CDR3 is TGTGCCAGCAGCTTACACAGCTCCTATAATTCACCCCTCCACTTT. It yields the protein CASSLHSSYNSPLHF.